One sample yielded the 14 T cell receptor beta chains listed below, sequenced in a study of cytomegalovirus exposure and HLA in healthy donors. The PCR had 60 Vbeta and 13 Jbeta primers. Only in-frame clones appear in the TCRdb table, and some are missing; sequencing was by immunoSEQ multiplex PCR. Here the sample spans about 140,000 clones, around 79% being singletons. Sequenced material: PBMCs. The receptors come from a male donor in good health and CMV-seronegative.

Only one count was recorded for this clone. The V gene is TRBV5-5, the J gene TRBJ2-5; 8 nucleotides align to TRBD1. Near its end, the DNA agrees better with TRBJ2-7, so the J call may be wrong. Germline loops: CDR1 SGHKS, CDR2 YYEKEE (reference sequence). The CDR3 sequence is 15 residues long. CDR3 sequence: CASSKLQGADYEQYF. The CDR3 DNA sequence: TGTGCCAGCAGCAAACTTCAGGGGGCAGACTACGAGCAGTACTTC.

This rearrangement joins TRBV29-1 to TRBJ2-3; D remains unclear. The CDR3 extends over 12 amino acids. Germline CDR1 reads SQVTM; CDR2 reads ANQGSEA. Trimming removed 0 bases from V and 5 bases from J, with 6 bases in between. The CDR3 spells CSVEEGRDTQYF. Here the CDR3 DNA reads TGCAGCGTTGAAGAGGGCAGAGATACGCAGTATTTT.

The chain has TRBV29-1 and TRBJ1-3; no definite D call. V lost 4 bases and J 8 bases, leaving 12 bases between the germline ends. The germline CDR1 and CDR2 sequences are SQVTM and ANQGSEA. CDR3 length: 12 amino acids. This CDR3 reads CSVAPQIDTIYF. Written as DNA, the CDR3 is TGCAGCGTTGCCCCCCAGATCGACACCATATATTTT.

The rearrangement links TRBV7-6 to TRBJ2-7; D is possibly TRBD2 (6 bases). V lost 3 bases, J lost 2 bases, and 20 bases lay in between. This CDR3 has 17 residues. CDR1 and CDR2 (germline): SGHVS, FNYEAQ. The CDR3 bases are TGTGCCAGCAGCTTGATCTCCGGGACTCCACTGACCTACGAGCAGTACTTC. It specifies CASSLISGTPLTYEQYF.

The CDR3 DNA sequence: TGTGCCTGGAGTTGGCAGGCTTCTCAGCCCCAGCATTTT. Translated: CAWSWQASQPQHF. The gene calls are TRBV30 and TRBJ1-5, with D unclear. The V gene lost 2 bases and the J gene lost 6 bases, with 11 bases spanning the gap. The CDR3 contains 13 residues. CDR1 is GTSNPN and CDR2 is SVGIG in the germline V gene (reference sequence).

The V and J genes are TRBV6-5 and TRBJ2-7; tentative D call: TRBD2 (5 bases). CDR1 MNHEY and CDR2 SVGAGI come from the germline V gene. V lost 0 bases and J 7 bases, leaving 7 bases between the germline ends. The CDR3 is 12 amino acids. The CDR3 sequence: CASSYSRREQYF. The CDR3 DNA sequence: TGTGCCAGCAGTTACTCCCGGAGGGAGCAGTACTTC.

The chain couples TRBV18 to TRBJ1-1; TRBD1 aligns across 8 bases. Germline lookup yields CDR1 KGHSH and CDR2 LQKENI. The CDR3 length is 16 residues. Losses at the gene ends were 3 bases for V and 1 base for J; bases not matched to a gene: 7. CDR3 in amino acids: CASSPLRGQGNTEAFF. Here the CDR3 DNA reads TGTGCCAGCTCACCCTTACGCGGACAGGGGAACACTGAAGCTTTCTTT. Supplemented by reference TRBV18 and TRBJ1-1, the full variable domain reads NAGVMQNPRHLVRRRGQEARLRCSPMKGHSHVYWYRQLPEEGLKFMVYLQKENIIDESGMPKERFSAEFPKEGPSILRIQQVVRGDSAAYFCASSPLRGQGNTEAFFGQGTRLTVV.

The rearrangement uses TRBV27 and TRBJ1-1, with a possible D match to TRBD1 (5 bases). The CDR3 sequence is 15 residues long. Germline V gene data show CDR1 as MNHEY and CDR2 as SMNVEV (reference sequence). The V and J ends lost 2 bases and 0 bases respectively, with 10 bases between them. The CDR3 bases are TGTGCCAGCAGTTTAGGCCAGGGCCTGAACACTGAAGCTTTCTTT. Protein sequence: CASSLGQGLNTEAFF.

The rearrangement uses TRBV30 and TRBJ2-7, with D tentatively TRBD1 (7 bases). The germline gives CDR1 GTSNPN, CDR2 SVGIG (reference sequence). CDR3 size: 15 residues. V was shortened by 3 bases and J by 4 bases, with 19 bases between the two germline ends. This chain's CDR3 is CAWSQPPAGGYEQYF. The CDR3 DNA sequence: TGTGCCTGGAGCCAACCCCCCGCAGGGGGGTACGAGCAGTACTTC. Full variable domain (remainder filled in from reference TRBV30 and TRBJ2-7): SQTIHQWPATLVQPVGSPLSLECTVEGTSNPNLYWYRQAAGRGLQLLFYSVGIGQISSEVPQNLSASRPQDRQFILSSKKLLLSDSGFYLCAWSQPPAGGYEQYFGPGTRLTVT.

CDR3 sequence reads: CASKLQEGPLGGYTF. The CDR3, as DNA: TGTGCCAGCAAACTACAGGAGGGGCCCCTCGGCGGCTACACCTTC. The chain has TRBV27 and TRBJ1-2, with a tentative D call TRBD1 (5 bases). The length of the CDR3 is 15 residues. The germline CDR1 and CDR2 sequences are MNHEY and SMNVEV (reference sequence). V was cut by 7 bases and J by 8 bases, with 23 bases left in between.

The chain couples TRBV15 to TRBJ1-4; unclear D gene. Germline V CDR1 and CDR2: LNHNV, YYDKDF (reference sequence). This CDR3 has 16 amino acids. The germline V and J ends were trimmed by 0 bases and 0 bases, with 8 bases remaining between them. CDR3 sequence reads: CATSRESITTNEKLFF. CDR3 DNA sequence: TGTGCCACCAGCAGAGAGTCCATCACAACTAATGAAAAACTGTTTTTT. Variable domain in full (rest from reference TRBV15 and TRBJ1-4): DAMVIQNPRYQVTQFGKPVTLSCSQTLNHNVMYWYQQKSSQAPKLLFHYYDKDFNNEADTPDNFQSRRPNTSFCFLDIRSPGLGDTAMYLCATSRESITTNEKLFFGSGTQLSVL.

This sequence joins TRBV9 and TRBJ2-3, with TRBD1 matching 12 bases. Trimming took 3 bases from V and 11 from J; bases not matched to a gene: 13. The CDR3 length is 16 residues. CDR1 is SGDLS, CDR2 YYNGEE, per germline. CDR3 sequence reads: CASSARDRGRPGGQYF. CDR3 coding DNA: TGTGCCAGCAGCGCCCGGGACAGGGGGCGGCCAGGAGGGCAGTATTTT. The variable domain in full, completed from reference TRBV9 and TRBJ2-3, reads DSGVTQTPKHLITATGQRVTLRCSPRSGDLSVYWYQQSLDQGLQFLIQYYNGEERAKGNILERFSAQQFPDLHSELNLSSLELGDSALYFCASSARDRGRPGGQYFGPGTRLTVL.

The chain links TRBV28 to TRBJ2-5; 7 positions match TRBD2. Germline-derived CDR1 and CDR2 are MDHEN and SYDVKM. The CDR3 is made up of 14 amino acids. The V segment lost 6 bases and the J segment 1 base; nucleotides outside the gene matches: 5. CDR3 in DNA: TGTGCCAGCAGACCGGGAGGTTCCCAAGAGACCCAGTACTTC. Protein: CASRPGGSQETQYF.

The V and J genes are TRBV9 and TRBJ1-3, with TRBD1 as a possible D gene (5 bases). Germline values: CDR1 SGDLS, CDR2 YYNGEE. Deletions cut 4 bases from V and 4 bases from J, with 15 bases between. The CDR3 is made up of 15 amino acids. CDR3: CASSPGTGLGNTIYF. CDR3 in DNA: TGTGCCAGCAGCCCAGGGACGGGACTCGGAAACACCATATATTTT. Filled out from reference TRBV9 and TRBJ1-3, the complete variable domain reads DSGVTQTPKHLITATGQRVTLRCSPRSGDLSVYWYQQSLDQGLQFLIQYYNGEERAKGNILERFSAQQFPDLHSELNLSSLELGDSALYFCASSPGTGLGNTIYFGEGSWLTVV.